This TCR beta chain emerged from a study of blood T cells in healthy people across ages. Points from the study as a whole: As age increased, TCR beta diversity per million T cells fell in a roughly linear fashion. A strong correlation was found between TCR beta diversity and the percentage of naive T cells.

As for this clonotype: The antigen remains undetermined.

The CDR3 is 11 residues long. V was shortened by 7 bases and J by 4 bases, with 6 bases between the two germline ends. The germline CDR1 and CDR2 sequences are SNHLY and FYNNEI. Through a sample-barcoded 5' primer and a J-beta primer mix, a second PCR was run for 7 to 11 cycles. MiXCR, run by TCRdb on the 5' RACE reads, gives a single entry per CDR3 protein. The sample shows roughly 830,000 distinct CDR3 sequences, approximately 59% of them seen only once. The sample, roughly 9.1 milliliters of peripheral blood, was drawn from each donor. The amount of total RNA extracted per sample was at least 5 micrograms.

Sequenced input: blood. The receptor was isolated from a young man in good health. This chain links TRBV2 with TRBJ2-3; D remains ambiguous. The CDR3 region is CASIASDTQYF. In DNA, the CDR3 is TGTGCCAGCATCGCGTCAGATACGCAGTATTTT. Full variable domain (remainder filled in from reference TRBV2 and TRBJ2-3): EPEVTQTPSHQVTQMGQEVILRCVPISNHLYFYWYRQILGQKVEFLVSFYNNEISEKSEIFDDQFSVERPDGSNFTLKIRSTKLEDSAMYFCASIASDTQYFGPGTRLTVL.